The 3 T cell receptor beta chains presented below share a single source sample, sequenced in a study of blood T cell repertoires in COVID-19 (dated by TCRdb to 2019 to 2021). The library came from the immunoSEQ multiplex PCR assay. TCRdb took over this immuneACCESS table, retaining in-frame rearrangements with V and J assigned. Such tables are incomplete; in checked studies, under half of the missing clones stem from an unresolved V gene, and the remainder is unexplained. This sample comprises some 200,000 clones, roughly 86% of them detected only once. Around 3.3% of the sample goes to the ten largest clones. Source material: peripheral blood. The source is a man aged 65 to 79 with acute or convalescent COVID-19.

The rearrangement links TRBV28 to TRBJ1-4; a weak D match, TRBD1 (5 bases). Germline-derived CDR1 and CDR2 are MDHEN and SYDVKM. The CDR3 runs to 14 residues. V dropped 5 bases and J dropped 6 bases, with 13 bases sitting between them. CDR3 DNA: TGTGCCAGCAGTCCTCCGACAGAGGATGAAAAACTGTTTTTT. It translates to CASSPPTEDEKLFF. The full variable domain, completed using reference TRBV28 and TRBJ1-4, is DVKVTQSSRYLVKRTGEKVFLECVQDMDHENMFWYRQDPGLGLRLIYFSYDVKMKEKGDIPEGYSVSREKKERFSLILESASTNQTSMYLCASSPPTEDEKLFFGSGTQLSVL.

This sequence joins TRBV2 and TRBJ1-5; D might be TRBD1 (5 bases). The germline V and J ends were trimmed by 11 bases and 5 bases, with 16 bases remaining between them. The CDR3 consists of 13 residues. Germline V gene lookup returns CDR1 SNHLY and CDR2 FYNNEI. Here the CDR3 DNA reads TGTGCCTCCTCCTACGGCAGGGATCAGCCCCAGCATTTT. It codes for CASSYGRDQPQHF.

This clone came up once. V gene TRBV2 combines with J gene TRBJ1-4; the D gene is possibly TRBD1 (6 bases). The germline V gene encodes CDR1 SNHLY and CDR2 FYNNEI. The CDR3 sequence is 14 residues long. V lost 6 bases to trimming and J lost 3 bases, with 11 bases between them. The CDR3 loop is CASSLGAANEKLFF. CDR3 nucleotides: TGTGCCAGCAGCTTGGGGGCGGCTAATGAAAAACTGTTTTTT. The complete variable domain, with remaining parts taken from reference TRBV2 and TRBJ1-4, reads EPEVTQTPSHQVTQMGQEVILRCVPISNHLYFYWYRQILGQKVEFLVSFYNNEISEKSEIFDDQFSVERPDGSNFTLKIRSTKLEDSAMYFCASSLGAANEKLFFGSGTQLSVL.